This T cell receptor (beta chain) was identified in a study of T cells in Graves' hyperthyroidism and ophthalmopathy. Exclusions: uncontrolled infection, other autoimmune disease, pregnancy, lactation. The CDR3 loop spans 17 amino acids. Trimming cost V 7 bases and J 4 bases, with 20 bases left between them. Germline V CDR1 and CDR2: MNHEY, SMNVEV (reference sequence). This clonotype has a count of ten or more. Its antigen is still unknown. The study's findings and limits: Using 13 V-J features, a model discriminated ophthalmopathy from stable hyperthyroidism.

The source material, RNA transcripts, was used to amplify TCR beta CDR3 regions. The TCR CDR3 was amplified in a first-round RT-PCR using the HTBI primer set. TCRdb called the multiplex PCR reads again in MiXCR, with one record for every CDR3 protein. Among about 180,000 distinct CDR3 sequences listed, around 15% were seen once. V usage is TRBV27 and J usage is TRBJ1-6; D not certain. The TCR was taken from a woman aged 45-59 years with Graves' hyperthyroidism. Sequenced input: blood. The CDR3 loop is CASNFKERGFYNSPLHF. CDR3 in DNA: TGTGCCAGCAATTTTAAGGAACGAGGTTTTTATAATTCACCCCTCCACTTT.